This T cell receptor (beta chain) was captured in a study of shared clonotypes between healthy human individuals (dated by TCRdb to about 2020). For context, the study as a whole: The cohort included a few men and a couple of women between 18 and 49 years of age. Leukapheresis yielded between about 0.94 and 9 billion PBMCs per donor. Per donor, three plates each were used for CD4 naive and CD4 memory, two for CD8 naive, and one for CD8 memory. To increase sequencing depth and limit assay-specific biases, different laboratories used diverse techniques to prepare libraries and sequence TCR repertoires. To estimate repertoire size and how much clonotypes are shared between individuals, the study performed deep sequencing of blood TCR repertoires from roughly five healthy adults. General findings and caveats noted by the study authors: The genetic and exposure-history diversity represented was limited by the small number of donors. Larger estimated clonotype richness was generally found for naive subsets than for memory subsets. Sampling was restricted to blood, and TCR repertoires in tissues likely differ from the TCR repertoires found in blood. Based on pairwise subsampling, the degree of clonotype sharing among donors was expected to be affected by sequencing depth. Compared with non-shared clonotypes, clonotypes shared by all four sorted-subset donors had higher generation probabilities. Sharing across four donors was observed for about 5% of naive CD4, over 3% of naive CD8, about 2.5% of memory CD4, and around 0.44% of memory CD8 clonotypes. Even with the large sequencing depth, rarefaction of the sorted-subset datasets indicated that sequencing was incomplete.

TCR CDR3 regions were amplified from genomic DNA by multiplex PCR using the deep immunoSEQ assay. Extracted genomic DNA from each cell subset was distributed evenly across all wells of several immunoSEQ 96-well plates, and each plate was treated as a replicate. Each replicate PCR for sorted subsets received roughly 0.2 ug genomic DNA, equal to about 29,000 T cell genomes. Purified libraries were quantified with a Qubit 3.0 fluorometer, sized on a Bioanalyzer 2100, and re-quantified with the KAPA Library Quantification kit. A separate single-read 150-cycle Illumina NextSeq 550 flow cell was used to sequence each immunoSEQ 96-well plate. Per the original workflow: Because the immunoSEQ output held only junctional sequences and lacked quality scores, the filtering could not match the filtering applied to full-length reads. Sequences were annotated with PyIR, a Python wrapper for IgBLAST v1.9, using IMGT germline references to assign V/J genes and CDR3. Any read was removed if the V/J assignment was weak (E-value above 1e-6), the CDR3 was missing, or the read contained stop codons, out-of-frame junctions, or ambiguous translated residues. V3J clonotypes were defined by identical inferred V gene, J gene, and CDR3 amino acid sequence. To compute the percentage overlap between repertoires, the number of shared unique clonotypes was divided by the size of the smaller repertoire. Three approaches were used to assess repertoire richness: RTK rarefaction, the Chao1 estimator, and Recon v2.1 estimates of unobserved clonotypes. Generation probabilities for all TCRbeta clonotypes obtained by the gDNA method from a handful of donors were computed using OLGA. Imported from immuneACCESS, the table was reduced by TCRdb to in-frame sequences with V and J called. These copies leave out some clones; in studies compared against another copy, an unresolved V gene accounts for under half, and the cause of the remainder is not known. D and trimming come from the DNA, and the V and J calls and clone size come from that table. Recorded for this sample are 2 million to 2.5 million clones; about nine tenths of them occurred a single time. The biggest ten clones account for 0.37% of the sample.

This clone was observed once. What this receptor recognizes is not known. Per-base quality was not reported, and no clone a single base away is much larger than it. Healthy HIV-negative adults with no recently reported acute infections or vaccinations were included as donors. All donors were Caucasian adults living in Nashville, Tennessee, USA. CD4+ T cells were enriched through magnetic negative selection, after which naive cells were positively selected on CD45RA and the remaining negative fraction served as the memory subset. Blood was collected by leukapheresis, and PBMCs were isolated by Ficoll-Histopaque density gradient centrifugation and then cryopreserved in liquid nitrogen vapor phase. Analytical flow cytometry was used to check the purity and quantity of each magnetically sorted T cell population. Each sorted fraction had its genomic DNA isolated and then quantified by UV absorbance on a Nanodrop 2000c.

This sequence was found in a man between 18 and 29 years old in good health. Some clones in this sample may be carry-over from other donors' samples. The source material was naive CD4+ T cells from PBMCs. The sample's cell subset or site label, in plain terms: CD45RA+ positively selected.

The DNA sequence follows: TGCGCCAGCAGCGTGACTAGCGGGTACACAGATACGCAGTATTTT. It translates to CASSVTSGYTDTQYF. In this chain, TRBV5-1 is recombined with TRBJ2-3; TRBD2 fits 10 bases in the junction. Per the germline V gene, SGHRS is the CDR1 and YFSETQ is the CDR2. V loses 4 bases at its end and J loses 2 bases; junction bases beyond the gene matches: 4. The cysteine opens and the phenylalanine closes a CDR3 of 15 amino acids. The entry retains the CDR3 DNA only, 45 bases that are in frame from base 1.